The 23 T cell receptor beta chains given below trace back to one sample, sequenced in a study of T cell clones after liver transplantation. Assay: immunoSEQ multiplex PCR; the TCRdb copy retains only in-frame clones and omits some. The table shows more than 10,000 clones, with roughly 74% occurring only once. The material was CD8+ T cells from blood, obtained at the 22-month timepoint. The receptor source for this set is a human patient who received a liver transplant. Some T cells may be provided by the graft donor.

The table lists this clone with a count of one. This chain uses TRBV28 with TRBJ2-7; D unresolved. The germline gives CDR1 MDHEN, CDR2 SYDVKM. The V and J ends lost 3 bases and 4 bases respectively, with 4 bases between them. The CDR3 is made up of 11 amino acids. CDR3 sequence reads: CASSLTYEQYF. Here the CDR3 DNA reads TGTGCCAGCAGTTTGACATACGAGCAGTACTTC.

The sample holds a few counts of this clone. The same CDR3 also results from other DNA sequences found in this sample. This chain links TRBV9 with TRBJ2-2; unclear D gene. Per germline, CDR1 SGDLS and CDR2 YYNGEE. CDR3 length equals 12 residues. V lost 0 bases and J lost 5, with 2 bases in between. The CDR3 DNA sequence: TGTGCCAGCAGCGTAGGTACCGGGGAGCTGTTTTTT. This encodes CASSVGTGELFF. Drawing the rest from reference TRBV9 and TRBJ2-2, the complete variable domain is DSGVTQTPKHLITATGQRVTLRCSPRSGDLSVYWYQQSLDQGLQFLIQYYNGEERAKGNILERFSAQQFPDLHSELNLSSLELGDSALYFCASSVGTGELFFGEGSRLTVL.

This chain uses TRBV29-1 with TRBJ2-7; no firm D call. Per the germline V gene, CDR1 is SQVTM and CDR2 is ANQGSEA. The CDR3 extends over 13 amino acids. Between the trimmed V and J ends, which lost 4 bases and 1 base, there was a span of 11 bases. The CDR3 region has the DNA TGCAGCGTTGGTGGTGGGGATTCCTACGAGCAGTACTTC. It translates to CSVGGGDSYEQYF.

This clone appeared a few times. The DNA of the CDR3 is TGTGCCAGCAGACTTGGAACGGGAGAGGCTTTCTTT. Translated, it gives CASRLGTGEAFF. V is TRBV27 and J is TRBJ1-1; D is uncertain. This CDR3 comprises 12 residues. Germline V lookup: CDR1 MNHEY, CDR2 SMNVEV (reference sequence). Trimming removed 6 bases at V and 11 bases at J, with 16 bases between.

V is TRBV4-3 and J is TRBJ2-1; TRBD1 is a possible D gene (5 bases). Trimming took off 0 bases at V and 8 bases at J, with 17 bases between the two ends. The length of the CDR3 is 16 residues. Looked up from germline, CDR1 is LGHNA and CDR2 is YSLEER. Here the CDR3 reads CASSQDTRTKGYEQFF. The CDR3 coding sequence is TGCGCCAGCAGCCAAGACACCCGCACCAAGGGGTATGAGCAGTTCTTC.

This clone ranks as medium-sized. This chain uses TRBV7-9 with TRBJ1-1; TRBD1 matches 8 bases. The CDR3 is 12 amino acids. V shed 5 bases and J 8 bases; nucleotides not matched to a gene: 4. From germline, CDR1 is SEHNR and CDR2 FQNEAQ (reference sequence). CDR3 sequence reads: CASSLGQGEAFF. CDR3 nucleotides: TGTGCCAGCAGCCTCGGACAGGGAGAAGCTTTCTTT.

The chain is built from TRBV7-7 and TRBJ2-1, with 12 bases matching TRBD2. The CDR3 contains 19 residues. Germline V gives CDR1 SSHAT, CDR2 FNYEAQ (reference sequence). Unmatched junction bases numbered 10, after V lost 0 bases and J lost 4 bases. CDR3 bases: TGTGCCAGCAGCTTAGCCGCTAGCGGGGGGGTACCTCCATACAATGAGCAGTTCTTC. Residues: CASSLAASGGVPPYNEQFF.

The rearrangement links TRBV6-6 to TRBJ1-1, with D hard to call. Germline loops: CDR1 MNHNY, CDR2 SVGAGI (reference sequence). The CDR3 has 15 amino acids. V was pared by 6 bases and J by 0 bases, with 14 bases between. CDR3 sequence: CASRPPGEVNTEAFF. The CDR3 nucleotides read TGTGCCAGCAGACCCCCCGGAGAGGTGAACACTGAAGCTTTCTTT.

The chain recombines TRBV6-5 with TRBJ1-1, with a weak D call TRBD1 (5 bases). This CDR3 region has 15 residues. Between the trimmed V and J ends, which lost 2 bases and 1 base, there was a span of 11 bases. Looked up from germline, CDR1 is MNHEY and CDR2 is SVGAGI. The CDR3 reads CASSYVQGWNTEAFF. CDR3 coding DNA: TGTGCCAGCAGTTACGTTCAGGGCTGGAACACTGAAGCTTTCTTT.

The V call is TRBV28, the J call TRBJ1-1; TRBD1 is a possible D gene (6 bases). CDR1 and CDR2 from the germline V gene are MDHEN and SYDVKM. The V end lost 3 bases, the J end lost 2 bases, and 10 bases lay between the germline ends. This CDR3 has 14 amino acids. The DNA for the CDR3 is TGTGCCAGCAGTTTCCGGACAGCCAACACTGAAGCTTTCTTT. Protein: CASSFRTANTEAFF.

The rearrangement uses TRBV4-3 and TRBJ1-4, with TRBD1 as a possible D gene (5 bases). The germline CDR1 and CDR2 sequences are LGHNA and YSLEER. Trimming stripped 0 bases from V and 7 bases from J, with 12 bases between. The CDR3 runs 15 residues. The CDR3 sequence: CASSQDRNRIEKLFF. CDR3 in DNA: TGCGCCAGCAGCCAAGATAGGAACAGGATTGAAAAACTGTTTTTT.

V usage is TRBV18 and J usage is TRBJ2-3; D may be TRBD1 (6 bases). Germline V gives CDR1 KGHSH, CDR2 LQKENI. The CDR3 runs 14 residues. V lost 8 bases, J lost 2 bases, and 14 bases lay in between. CDR3 sequence: CASADRDNTDTQYF. The CDR3 nucleotides are TGTGCCAGCGCCGATCGGGACAACACAGATACGCAGTATTTT.

This chain uses TRBV9 with TRBJ2-7; D assignment may be TRBD1 or TRBD2 (5 bases each). The germline CDR1 and CDR2 sequences are SGDLS and YYNGEE. This CDR3 has 12 residues. V gave up 3 bases and J gave up 7 bases, with 11 bases separating them. CDR3 residues: CASSGTSGEQYF. The CDR3 region has the DNA TGTGCCAGCAGCGGGACATCGGGGGAGCAGTACTTC.

There are a few counts of this clone. J is TRBJ2-1 and V is TRBV2; 11 bases line up with TRBD1. The ends lost 3 bases at V and 4 bases at J; junction bases unmatched: 5. Germline values: CDR1 SNHLY, CDR2 FYNNEI. The CDR3 loop spans 16 amino acids. CDR3 region: CASSDAGTGGYNEQFF. As DNA, the CDR3 is TGTGCCAGCAGTGATGCGGGGACAGGGGGGTACAATGAGCAGTTCTTC.

J is TRBJ2-2 and V is TRBV1; TRBD2 is the table's D call and was not checked against the DNA. TRBV1 is listed as a pseudogene. The CDR3 is 16 residues long. In DNA form, the CDR3 reads TGCACCAGCAGCCAAGGTGTTCGGGGGGACACCGGGGAGCTGTTTTTT. Protein product: CTSSQGVRGDTGELFF.

The chain has TRBV4-2 and TRBJ2-2; 10 nucleotides line up with TRBD2. The CDR3 is 17 residues long. Per the germline V gene, CDR1 is LGHNA and CDR2 is YNFKEQ. V shed 4 bases, J shed 4 bases, and the junction held 9 bases outside the gene matches. CDR3 in DNA: TGTGCCAGCAGCCTAGGCCTAGCGGGAGACGGCACCGGGGAGCTGTTTTTT. This gives the protein CASSLGLAGDGTGELFF.

The V call is TRBV6-5, the J call TRBJ1-5; D may be TRBD1 (6 bases). V lost 6 bases to trimming and J lost 0 bases, with 9 bases between them. Per the germline V gene, CDR1 is MNHEY and CDR2 is SVGAGI. The CDR3 runs to 14 residues. The DNA for the CDR3 is TGTGCCAGCAGACAGGGAAATAGCAATCAGCCCCAGCATTTT. This codes for CASRQGNSNQPQHF.

The chain has TRBV7-9 and TRBJ1-3, with TRBD1 as a possible D gene (5 bases). The CDR3 covers 15 residues. Germline V CDR1 and CDR2: SEHNR, FQNEAQ (reference sequence). Trimming stripped 4 bases from V and 0 bases from J, with 10 bases between. In nucleotides, the CDR3 is TGTGCCAGCAGCTCGACAGTGGTCTCTGGAAACACCATATATTTT. Translated, it gives CASSSTVVSGNTIYF.

The CDR3 sequence: CASSAAVGGNNEQFF. Written as DNA, the CDR3 is TGTGCCAGCAGTGCAGCGGTGGGAGGTAACAATGAGCAGTTCTTC. The V and J genes are TRBV5-4 and TRBJ2-1; possible D gene TRBD2, 6 bases. With 5 bases removed from V and 5 bases from J, the gap between germline ends came to 17 bases. Germline V gene data show CDR1 as SGHNT and CDR2 as YYREEE (reference sequence). The CDR3 runs to 15 residues.

By frequency in the sample, this clone is medium-sized. The rearrangement joins TRBV10-2 to TRBJ2-7; possibly TRBD2 for D (5 bases). Germline V lookup: CDR1 WSHSY, CDR2 SAAADI. This CDR3 contains 14 residues. Trimming removed 3 bases from V and 0 bases from J, with 9 bases in between. The CDR3 spells CASSDTGSSYEQYF. CDR3 sequence (DNA): TGCGCCAGCAGTGATACGGGAAGCTCCTACGAGCAGTACTTC.

V gene TRBV5-6 combines with J gene TRBJ2-6, with 9 bases that match TRBD1. This CDR3 region has 17 residues. Trimming cost V 4 bases and J 0 bases; bases outside gene matches: 5. The V gene's germline CDR1 is SGHDT and CDR2 YYEEEE. In DNA form, the CDR3 reads TGTGCCAGCAGCCTAGGACAGGGGAACTCTGGGGCCAACGTCCTGACTTTC. This translates into CASSLGQGNSGANVLTF.

This chain uses TRBV9 with TRBJ2-1; 9 nucleotides match TRBD2. Germline CDR1 reads SGDLS; CDR2 reads YYNGEE. The ends lost 2 bases at V and 4 bases at J; junction bases unmatched: 1. CDR3 size: 14 residues. The chain's CDR3 is CASSVLAGYNEQFF. CDR3 sequence (DNA): TGTGCCAGCAGCGTCCTAGCGGGGTACAATGAGCAGTTCTTC.

The table lists this clone with a count of one. The chain combines TRBV5-5 with TRBJ2-1, with 12 positions matching TRBD2. Germline assignment: CDR1 SGHKS and CDR2 YYEKEE (reference sequence). The CDR3 length is 14 residues. The V segment lost 7 bases and the J segment 7 bases; nucleotides outside the gene matches: 6. The CDR3 here is CASRRTSGVNEQFF. In nucleotides, the CDR3 is TGTGCCAGCCGGAGGACTAGCGGGGTGAATGAGCAGTTCTTC. The full variable domain, its missing parts supplied by reference TRBV5-5 and TRBJ2-1, is DAGVTQSPTHLIKTRGQQVTLRCSPISGHKSVSWYQQVLGQGPQFIFQYYEKEERGRGNFPDRFSARQFPNYSSELNVNALLLGDSALYLCASRRTSGVNEQFFGPGTRLTVL.